This T cell receptor (beta chain) was profiled in a study of blood T cell repertoires in COVID-19. Overall study context: Sites across the United States, Italy and Spain contributed samples from acute and convalescent COVID-19.

The CDR3 contains 16 residues. Germline lookup yields CDR1 SGHTA and CDR2 FQGNSA. V lost 1 base, J lost 2 bases, and 4 bases stayed unmatched. The method was immunoSEQ multiplex PCR; TCRdb's version includes in-frame clones alone and lacks a portion of them. The sample includes 180,000 or so clones, around 85% of them seen just once. This receptor was identified in a person aged 70 to 80 with COVID-19, enrolled during active disease. This rearrangement joins TRBV7-2 to TRBJ2-3, with 9 bases lining up with TRBD2. Sequencing was done on a sample of peripheral blood. CDR3 DNA: TGTGCCAGCAGCTTAGGGGGACTAGCATACACAGATACGCAGTATTTT. This sequence encodes CASSLGGLAYTDTQYF.